One and the same sample provided the 20 T cell receptor beta chains below, sequenced in a study of Tregs in tolerant kidney transplant recipients. Recipients received nonmyeloablative bone marrow transplants from related graft donors, with transient mixed chimerism. Using immunoSEQ multiplex PCR, the repertoire was profiled, and TCRdb retains in-frame clones only, with some absent. In the table there are about 81,000 clones, more than 85% of which are singletons. The sequencing used CD4+ T cells from blood (PBMCs), collected 24 months after the transplant. Source of these receptors: a human patient who received a combined kidney and bone marrow transplant. Among the T cells, some may be from the graft donor.

The genes are TRBV19 and TRBJ2-7; TRBD1 matches at 10 bases. CDR1 is LNHDA and CDR2 is SQIVND in the germline V gene (reference sequence). The CDR3 is made up of 13 amino acids. After removal of 3 bases from V and 9 bases from J, the junction contained 5 bases not matched to a gene. The CDR3 protein is CASSMVRDRGQYF. The CDR3 DNA follows: TGTGCCAGTAGTATGGTTCGGGACAGGGGGCAGTACTTC.

The chain recombines TRBV6-5 with TRBJ1-3; possibly TRBD1 for D (6 bases). CDR3 length: 14 residues. Trimming shortened V by 5 bases and J by 3 bases, and 11 bases separated the two germline ends. Germline CDR1 is MNHEY and CDR2 is SVGAGI. The CDR3 DNA reads TGTGCCAGCAGTCACGGACAGTTTGGAAACACCATATATTTT. It is translated as CASSHGQFGNTIYF.

V and J are TRBV7-6 and TRBJ2-7, with a weak D call TRBD2 (6 bases). Germline V lookup: CDR1 SGHVS, CDR2 FNYEAQ. V shed 1 base and J shed 7 bases, with 14 bases lying between them. The CDR3 is 14 amino acids. The CDR3 reads CASSLEVSRGEQYF. DNA of the CDR3: TGTGCCAGCAGCTTAGAGGTCTCCCGGGGGGAGCAGTACTTC.

The chain couples TRBV14 to TRBJ1-4, with 9 bases fitting TRBD1. Germline assignment: CDR1 SGHDN and CDR2 FVKESK. The CDR3 runs to 15 residues. Trimming removed 3 bases from V and 11 bases from J; junction bases left unmatched: 10. The chain's CDR3 is CASSHRQGVFEKLFF. The CDR3 DNA reads TGTGCCAGCAGCCACCGACAGGGGGTTTTCGAGAAACTGTTTTTT.

This rearrangement joins TRBV6-4 to TRBJ1-2; TRBD1 aligns across 9 bases. Germline values: CDR1 MRHNA, CDR2 SNTAGT. The CDR3 consists of 15 residues. V was clipped by 5 bases and J by 14 bases; unmatched bases: 18. The CDR3 loop is CASSRDRETTMAKTF. CDR3 nucleotides: TGTGCCAGCAGTCGGGACAGGGAAACGACGATGGCTAAAACCTTC.

This clone appeared a few times. Its ends do not fully match the called genes, so a read error is possible. Other nucleotide sequences from this sample produce the same CDR3. The chain recombines TRBV4-3 with TRBJ1-6; D may be TRBD1 (6 bases). In germline, CDR1 is LGHNA, CDR2 YSLEER. CDR3 length equals 15 residues. CDR3 loop: CASSQESGVNSPLHF. The CDR3 DNA reads TGCGCCAGCAGCCAAGAGTCAGGGGTTAATTCCCCCCTCCACTTT.

The gene calls are TRBV5-6 and TRBJ2-3; 8 bases fit TRBD1. The CDR3 spans 17 residues. In germline, CDR1 is SGHDT, CDR2 YYEEEE. Trimming took 1 base from V and 3 from J; bases not matched to a gene: 10. DNA for the CDR3: TGTGCCAGCAGCTTGCCAGGGGGCGCGATAGGGACAGATACGCAGTATTTT. It is translated as CASSLPGGAIGTDTQYF.

This chain joins TRBV7-2 and TRBJ2-4; D is unclear. The CDR3 is 14 residues long. The germline V and J ends were trimmed by 3 bases and 0 bases, with 6 bases remaining between them. Germline V CDR1 and CDR2: SGHTA, FQGNSA. CDR3 sequence reads: CASSFVLAKNIQYF. In DNA, the CDR3 is TGTGCCAGCAGCTTTGTCCTAGCCAAAAACATTCAGTACTTC.

The rearrangement uses TRBV20-1 and TRBJ1-1; D call uncertain. Deletions cut 6 bases from V and 4 bases from J, with 9 bases between. Germline V gene sequence: CDR1 DFQATT, CDR2 SNEGSKA (reference sequence). The CDR3 runs 11 residues. CDR3 amino acids: CSAGGITEAFF. CDR3 DNA sequence: TGCAGTGCGGGAGGGATCACTGAAGCTTTCTTT.

The V call is TRBV7-2, the J call TRBJ2-5; 12 bases are shared with TRBD2. Germline CDR1 reads SGHTA; CDR2 reads FQGNSA. The CDR3 sequence is 16 residues long. The V segment lost 0 bases and the J segment 3 bases; nucleotides outside the gene matches: 2. The CDR3 region is CASSLATSGGKETQYF. As DNA, the CDR3 is TGTGCCAGCAGCTTAGCGACTAGCGGGGGTAAAGAGACCCAGTACTTC.

The chain recombines TRBV30 with TRBJ2-7; 10 bases line up with TRBD2. The CDR3 is 16 residues long. V lost 3 bases to trimming and J lost 3 bases; unmatched junction nucleotides: 11. Per the germline V gene, CDR1 is GTSNPN and CDR2 is SVGIG (reference sequence). CDR3 nucleotide sequence: TGTGCCTGGAGGGACACGGGACTAGCGAGACACTACGAGCAGTACTTC. Protein sequence: CAWRDTGLARHYEQYF.

The chain joins TRBV4-3 to TRBJ2-7, with TRBD2 matching 8 bases. V dropped 1 base and J dropped 0; count of bases not matched to a gene: 8. CDR3 length equals 17 residues. Germline V gene data show CDR1 as LGHNA and CDR2 as YSLEER. The CDR3, as DNA: TGCGCCAGCAGCCAAGGCCTCTCCGGGACTAGCTCCTACGAGCAGTACTTC. Translation: CASSQGLSGTSSYEQYF.

The rearrangement links TRBV4-3 to TRBJ2-7; a possible D gene is TRBD2 (7 bases). Deletions cut 3 bases from V and 7 bases from J, with 16 bases between. This CDR3 is built from 14 residues. Germline assignment: CDR1 LGHNA and CDR2 YSLEER. The CDR3 spells CASSQLGGAEEQYF. CDR3 DNA sequence: TGCGCCAGCAGCCAGCTGGGGGGGGCCGAGGAGCAGTACTTC.

The CDR3 region is CASSPPSGGNDNEQFF. As DNA, the CDR3 is TGTGCCAGCTCACCACCTAGCGGGGGTAACGACAATGAGCAGTTCTTC. The V gene is TRBV18, the J gene TRBJ2-1; TRBD2 aligns across 9 bases. Germline CDR1 and CDR2: KGHSH and LQKENI. The CDR3 consists of 16 residues. V shed 0 bases, J shed 5 bases, and the junction held 5 bases outside the gene matches.

This clone was seen a single time. The rearrangement uses TRBV30 and TRBJ1-3, with D possibly matching TRBD1 (6 bases). The germline V gene encodes CDR1 GTSNPN and CDR2 SVGIG (reference sequence). The CDR3 has 12 amino acids. V was pared by 6 bases and J by 5 bases, with 11 bases between. CDR3: CACPRDRNTIYF. DNA for the CDR3: TGTGCCTGCCCCCGGGACAGAAACACCATATATTTT.

The rearrangement joins TRBV27 to TRBJ2-3; D is unresolved. Germline loops: CDR1 MNHEY, CDR2 SMNVEV (reference sequence). V was cut by 6 bases and J by 6 bases, with 16 bases left in between. The CDR3 length is 14 residues. The CDR3 here is CASSSRSARDTQYF. CDR3 bases: TGTGCCAGCAGCTCACGATCCGCCCGGGATACGCAGTATTTT.

V and J are TRBV9 and TRBJ2-7, with D uncertain. Germline CDR1 is SGDLS and CDR2 is YYNGEE. Trimming left V 6 bases short and J 1 base short, with 11 bases between. The CDR3 is 13 residues long. DNA for the CDR3: TGTGCCAGCATTATCGACATATCCTACGAGCAGTACTTC. It is translated as CASIIDISYEQYF.

The V and J genes are TRBV4-1 and TRBJ2-1, with D perhaps TRBD1 (6 bases). With 4 bases removed from V and 7 bases from J, the gap between germline ends came to 17 bases. The CDR3 spans 15 residues. Germline CDR1 is MGHRA and CDR2 is YSYEKL. The CDR3 region is CASSPQGSGLNEQFF. The CDR3 DNA reads TGCGCCAGCAGCCCCCAGGGGTCTGGGTTGAATGAGCAGTTCTTC.

The J gene is TRBJ1-2, the V gene TRBV29-1, with TRBD1 as a possible D gene (6 bases). V shed 4 bases and J shed 6 bases, with 18 bases lying between them. Germline loops: CDR1 SQVTM, CDR2 ANQGSEA. CDR3 length: 14 amino acids. The CDR3 reads CSVGVIQGKDGYTF. In DNA form, the CDR3 reads TGCAGCGTTGGAGTGATACAGGGAAAGGATGGCTACACCTTC.

This clone was counted a single time. The chain's CDR3 is CATTEGGADTQYF. CDR3 in DNA: TGTGCCACTACGGAGGGGGGGGCAGATACGCAGTATTTT. J is TRBJ2-3 and V is TRBV19; D possibly corresponds to TRBD2 (7 bases). This CDR3 is 13 amino acids long. V was shortened by 10 bases and J by 4 bases, with 15 bases between the two germline ends. Germline assignment: CDR1 LNHDA and CDR2 SQIVND (reference sequence).